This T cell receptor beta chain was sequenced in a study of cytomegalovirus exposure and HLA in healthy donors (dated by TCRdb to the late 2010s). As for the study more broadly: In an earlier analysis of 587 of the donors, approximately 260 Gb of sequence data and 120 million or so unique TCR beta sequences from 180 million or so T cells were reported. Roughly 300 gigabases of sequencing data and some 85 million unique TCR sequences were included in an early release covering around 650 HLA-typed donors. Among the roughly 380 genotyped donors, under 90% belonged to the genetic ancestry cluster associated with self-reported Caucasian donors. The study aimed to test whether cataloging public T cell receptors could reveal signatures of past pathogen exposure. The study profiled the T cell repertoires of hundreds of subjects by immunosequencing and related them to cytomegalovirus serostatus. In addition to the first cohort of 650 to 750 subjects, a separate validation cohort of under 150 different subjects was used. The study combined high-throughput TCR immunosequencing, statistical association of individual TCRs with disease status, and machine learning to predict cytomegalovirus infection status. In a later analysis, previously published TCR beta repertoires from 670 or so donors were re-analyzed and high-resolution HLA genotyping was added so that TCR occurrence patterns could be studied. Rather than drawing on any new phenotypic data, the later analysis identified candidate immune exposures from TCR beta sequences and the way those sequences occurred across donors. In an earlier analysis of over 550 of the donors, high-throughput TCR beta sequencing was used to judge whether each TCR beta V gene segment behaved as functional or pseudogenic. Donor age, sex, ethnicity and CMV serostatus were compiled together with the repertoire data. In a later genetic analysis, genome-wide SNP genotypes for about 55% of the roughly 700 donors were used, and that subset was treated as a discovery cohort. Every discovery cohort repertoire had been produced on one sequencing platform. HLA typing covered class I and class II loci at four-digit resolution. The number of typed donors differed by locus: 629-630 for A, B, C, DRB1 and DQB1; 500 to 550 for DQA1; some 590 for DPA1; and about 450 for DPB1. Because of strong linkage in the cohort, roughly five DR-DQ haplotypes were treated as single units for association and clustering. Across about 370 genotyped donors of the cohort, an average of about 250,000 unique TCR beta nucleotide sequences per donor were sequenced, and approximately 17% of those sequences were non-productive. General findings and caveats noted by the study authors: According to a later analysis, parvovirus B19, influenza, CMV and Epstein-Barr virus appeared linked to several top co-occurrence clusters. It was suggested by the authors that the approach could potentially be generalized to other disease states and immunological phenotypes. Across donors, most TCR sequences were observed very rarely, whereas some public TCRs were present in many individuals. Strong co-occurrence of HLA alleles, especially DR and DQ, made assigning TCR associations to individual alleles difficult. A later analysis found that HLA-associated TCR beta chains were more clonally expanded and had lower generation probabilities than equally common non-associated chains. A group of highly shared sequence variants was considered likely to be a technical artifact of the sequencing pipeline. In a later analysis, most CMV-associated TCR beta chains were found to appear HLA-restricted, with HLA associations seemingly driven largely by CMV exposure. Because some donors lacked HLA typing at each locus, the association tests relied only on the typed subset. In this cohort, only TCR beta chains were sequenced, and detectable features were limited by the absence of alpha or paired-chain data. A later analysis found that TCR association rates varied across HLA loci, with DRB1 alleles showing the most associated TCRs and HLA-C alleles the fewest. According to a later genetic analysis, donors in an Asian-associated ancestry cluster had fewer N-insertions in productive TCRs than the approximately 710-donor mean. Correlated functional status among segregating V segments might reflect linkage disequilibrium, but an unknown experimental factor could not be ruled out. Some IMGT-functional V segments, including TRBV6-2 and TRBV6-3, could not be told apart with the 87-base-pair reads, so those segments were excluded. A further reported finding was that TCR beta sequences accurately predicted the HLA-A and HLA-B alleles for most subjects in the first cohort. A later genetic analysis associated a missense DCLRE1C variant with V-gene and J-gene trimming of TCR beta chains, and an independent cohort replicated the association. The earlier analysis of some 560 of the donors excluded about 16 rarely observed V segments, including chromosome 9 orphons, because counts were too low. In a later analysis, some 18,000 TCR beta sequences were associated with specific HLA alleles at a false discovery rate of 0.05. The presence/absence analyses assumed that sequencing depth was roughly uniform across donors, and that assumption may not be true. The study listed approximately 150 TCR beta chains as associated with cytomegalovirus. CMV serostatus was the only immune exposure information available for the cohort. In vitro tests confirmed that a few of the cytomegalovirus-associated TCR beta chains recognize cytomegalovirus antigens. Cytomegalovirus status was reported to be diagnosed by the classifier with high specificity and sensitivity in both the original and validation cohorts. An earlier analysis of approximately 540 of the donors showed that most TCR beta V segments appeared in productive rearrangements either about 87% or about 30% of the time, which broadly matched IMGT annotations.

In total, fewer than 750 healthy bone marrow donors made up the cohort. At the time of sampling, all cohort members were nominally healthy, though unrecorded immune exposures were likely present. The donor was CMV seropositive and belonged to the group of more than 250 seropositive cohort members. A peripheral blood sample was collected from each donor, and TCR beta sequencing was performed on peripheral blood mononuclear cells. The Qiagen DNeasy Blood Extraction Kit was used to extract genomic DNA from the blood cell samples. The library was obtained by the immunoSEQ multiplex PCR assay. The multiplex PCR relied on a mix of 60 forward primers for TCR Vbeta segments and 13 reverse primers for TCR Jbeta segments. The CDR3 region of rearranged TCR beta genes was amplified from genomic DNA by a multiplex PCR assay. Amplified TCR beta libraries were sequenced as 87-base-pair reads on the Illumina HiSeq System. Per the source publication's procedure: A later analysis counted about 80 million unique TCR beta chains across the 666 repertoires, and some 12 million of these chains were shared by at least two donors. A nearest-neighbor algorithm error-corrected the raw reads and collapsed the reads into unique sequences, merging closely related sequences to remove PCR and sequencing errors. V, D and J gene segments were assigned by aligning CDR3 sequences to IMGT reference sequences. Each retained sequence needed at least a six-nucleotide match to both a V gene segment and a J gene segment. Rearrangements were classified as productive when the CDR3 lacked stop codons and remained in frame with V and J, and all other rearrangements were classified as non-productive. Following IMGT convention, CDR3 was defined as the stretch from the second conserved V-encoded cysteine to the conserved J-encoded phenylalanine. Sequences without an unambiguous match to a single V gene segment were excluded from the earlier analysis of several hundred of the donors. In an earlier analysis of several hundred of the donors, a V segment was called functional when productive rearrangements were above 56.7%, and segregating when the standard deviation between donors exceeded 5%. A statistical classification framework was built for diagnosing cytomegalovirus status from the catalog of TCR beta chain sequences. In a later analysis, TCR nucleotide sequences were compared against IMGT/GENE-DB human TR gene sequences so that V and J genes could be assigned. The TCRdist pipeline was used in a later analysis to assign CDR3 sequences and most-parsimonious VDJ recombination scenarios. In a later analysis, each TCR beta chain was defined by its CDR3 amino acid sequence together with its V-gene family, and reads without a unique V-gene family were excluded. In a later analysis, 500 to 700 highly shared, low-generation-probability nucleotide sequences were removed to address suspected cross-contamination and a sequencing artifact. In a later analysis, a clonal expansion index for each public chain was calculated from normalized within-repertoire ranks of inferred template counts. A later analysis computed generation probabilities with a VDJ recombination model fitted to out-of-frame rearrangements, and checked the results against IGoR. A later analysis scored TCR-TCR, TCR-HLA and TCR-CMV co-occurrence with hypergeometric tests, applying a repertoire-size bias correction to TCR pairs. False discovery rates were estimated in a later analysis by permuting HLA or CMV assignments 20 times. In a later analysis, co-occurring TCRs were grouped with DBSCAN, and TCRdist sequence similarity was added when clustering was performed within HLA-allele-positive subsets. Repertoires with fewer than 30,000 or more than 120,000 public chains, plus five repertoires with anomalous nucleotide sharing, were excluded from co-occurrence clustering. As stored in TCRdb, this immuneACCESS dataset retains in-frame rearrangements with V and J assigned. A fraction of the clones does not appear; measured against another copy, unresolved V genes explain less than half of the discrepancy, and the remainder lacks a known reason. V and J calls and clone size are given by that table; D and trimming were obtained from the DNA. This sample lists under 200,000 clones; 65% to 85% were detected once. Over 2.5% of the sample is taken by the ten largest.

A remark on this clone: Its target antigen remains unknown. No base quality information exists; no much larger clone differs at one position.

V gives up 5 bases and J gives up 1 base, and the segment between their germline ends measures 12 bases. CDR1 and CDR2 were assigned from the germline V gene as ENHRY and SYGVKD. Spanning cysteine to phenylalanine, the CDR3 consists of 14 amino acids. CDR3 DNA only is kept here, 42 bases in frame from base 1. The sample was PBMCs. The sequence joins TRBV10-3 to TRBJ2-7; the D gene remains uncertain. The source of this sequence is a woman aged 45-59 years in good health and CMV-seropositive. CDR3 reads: CAISFFNRSYEQYF. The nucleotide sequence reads TGTGCCATCAGTTTTTTCAATCGGTCCTACGAGCAGTACTTC.